The clone carrying this T cell receptor beta chain has just a few counts. As yet, its antigen is unknown. This entry comes from a study of T cells in Graves' hyperthyroidism and ophthalmopathy. Study-level findings and limits: A model of 13 V-J pairs discriminated ophthalmopathy from stable hyperthyroidism.

RNA transcripts yielded amplified TCR beta CDR3 regions. During a first-round RT-PCR of the TCR CDR3, the HTBI primer set was used. Using its own MiXCR run on the multiplex PCR reads, TCRdb lists one record per CDR3 protein. The table includes about 270,000 distinct CDR3 sequences, 20% to 25% detected once. Trimming removed 6 bases at V and 11 bases at J, with 16 bases between. The CDR3 consists of 12 residues. Ophthalmopathy cases scored 3 or more on the Clinical Activity Score and 4 or more on NOSPECS grade, with duration below 3 months. Exclusion of patients followed from uncontrolled infection, other autoimmune disease, pregnancy or lactation. The diagnostic basis comprised clinical symptoms, serum thyroxine and TRAb, thyroid ultrasound and orbital computed tomography.

This receptor was taken from a man aged 25-45 years with Graves' ophthalmopathy. The chain couples TRBV12-3 or TRBV12-4 to TRBJ1-1, with D maybe TRBD1 (6 bases). The specimen was blood. CDR3 sequence reads: CASREGGMGAFF. The CDR3 coding sequence is TGTGCCAGCAGGGAGGGGGGAATGGGGGCTTTCTTT.